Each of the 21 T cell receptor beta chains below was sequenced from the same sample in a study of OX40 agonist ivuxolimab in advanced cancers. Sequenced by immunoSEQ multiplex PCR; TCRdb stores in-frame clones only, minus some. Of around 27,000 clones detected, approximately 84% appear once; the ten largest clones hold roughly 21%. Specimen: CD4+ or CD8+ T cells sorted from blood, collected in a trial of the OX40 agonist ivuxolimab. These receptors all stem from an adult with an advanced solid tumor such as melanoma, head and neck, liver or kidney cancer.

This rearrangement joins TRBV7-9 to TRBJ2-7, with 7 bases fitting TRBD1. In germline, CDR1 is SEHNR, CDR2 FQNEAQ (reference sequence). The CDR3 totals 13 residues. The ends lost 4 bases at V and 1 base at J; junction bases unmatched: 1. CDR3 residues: CASSSGQSYEQYF. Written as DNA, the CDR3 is TGTGCCAGCAGCTCGGGACAGTCCTACGAGCAGTACTTC.

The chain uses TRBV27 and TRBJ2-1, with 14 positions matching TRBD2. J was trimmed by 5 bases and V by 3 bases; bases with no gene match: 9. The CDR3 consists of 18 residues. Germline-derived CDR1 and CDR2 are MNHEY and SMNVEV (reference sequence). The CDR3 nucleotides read TGTGCCAGCAGTTTCTCGGGACTAGCGGGAGTAGGCGACAATGAGCAGTTCTTC. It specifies CASSFSGLAGVGDNEQFF.

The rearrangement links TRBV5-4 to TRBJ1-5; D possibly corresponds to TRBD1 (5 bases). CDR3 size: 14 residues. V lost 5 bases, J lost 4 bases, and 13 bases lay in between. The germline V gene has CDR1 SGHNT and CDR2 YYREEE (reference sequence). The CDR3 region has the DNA TGTGCCAGCAGTTGGGACGGGGGGAATCAGCCCCAGCATTTT. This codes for CASSWDGGNQPQHF.

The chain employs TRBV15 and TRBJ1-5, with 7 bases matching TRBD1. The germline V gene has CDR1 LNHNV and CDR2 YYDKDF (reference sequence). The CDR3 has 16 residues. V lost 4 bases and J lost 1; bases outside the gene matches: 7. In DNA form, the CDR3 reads TGTGCCACCAGCACCTACAGGGGAGGAAGCAATCAGCCCCAGCATTTT. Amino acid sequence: CATSTYRGGSNQPQHF. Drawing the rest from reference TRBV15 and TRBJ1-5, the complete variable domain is DAMVIQNPRYQVTQFGKPVTLSCSQTLNHNVMYWYQQKSSQAPKLLFHYYDKDFNNEADTPDNFQSRRPNTSFCFLDIRSPGLGDTAMYLCATSTYRGGSNQPQHFGDGTRLSIL.

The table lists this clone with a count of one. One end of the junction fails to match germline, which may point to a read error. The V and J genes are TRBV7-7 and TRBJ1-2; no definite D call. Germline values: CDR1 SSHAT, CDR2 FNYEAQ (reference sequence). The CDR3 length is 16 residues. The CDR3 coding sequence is TGTGCTAGCAGCTCCAAAGACTCCGACGGGGTCTATGGCTACACCTTC. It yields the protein CASSSKDSDGVYGYTF.

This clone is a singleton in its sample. This CDR3 is CASRRPHLGPKNIQYF. DNA for the CDR3: TGTGCCAGCAGGAGACCTCACCTAGGACCCAAAAACATTCAGTACTTC. The chain recombines TRBV27 with TRBJ2-4; D is undetermined. This CDR3 is 16 amino acids long. The germline CDR1 and CDR2 sequences are MNHEY and SMNVEV (reference sequence). With 6 bases removed from V and 2 bases from J, the gap between germline ends came to 17 bases.

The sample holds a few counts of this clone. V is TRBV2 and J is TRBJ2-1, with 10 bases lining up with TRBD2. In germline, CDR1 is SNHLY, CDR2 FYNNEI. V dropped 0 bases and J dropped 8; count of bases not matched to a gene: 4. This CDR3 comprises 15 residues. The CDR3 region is CASSEAVAGGYEQFF. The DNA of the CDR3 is TGTGCCAGCAGTGAAGCGGTAGCGGGGGGATATGAGCAGTTCTTC. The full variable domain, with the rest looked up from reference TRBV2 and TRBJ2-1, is EPEVTQTPSHQVTQMGQEVILRCVPISNHLYFYWYRQILGQKVEFLVSFYNNEISEKSEIFDDQFSVERPDGSNFTLKIRSTKLEDSAMYFCASSEAVAGGYEQFFGPGTRLTVL.

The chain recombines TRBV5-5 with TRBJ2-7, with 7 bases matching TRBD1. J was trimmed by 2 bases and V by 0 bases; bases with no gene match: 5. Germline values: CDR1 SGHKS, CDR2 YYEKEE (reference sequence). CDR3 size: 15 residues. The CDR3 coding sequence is TGTGCCAGCAGCTTGGAGGGGGCAGTCGCCTACGAGCAGTACTTC. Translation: CASSLEGAVAYEQYF.

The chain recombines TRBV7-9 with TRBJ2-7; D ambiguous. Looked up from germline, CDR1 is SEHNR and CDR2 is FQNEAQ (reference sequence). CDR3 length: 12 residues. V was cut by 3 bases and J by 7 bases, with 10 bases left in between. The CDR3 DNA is TGTGCCAGCAGCTTGGACCATTTAGAGCAGTACTTC. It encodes CASSLDHLEQYF. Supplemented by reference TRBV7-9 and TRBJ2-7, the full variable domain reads DTGVSQNPRHKITKRGQNVTFRCDPISEHNRLYWYRQTLGQGPEFLTYFQNEAQLEKSRLLSDRFSAERPKGSFSTLEIQRTEQGDSAMYLCASSLDHLEQYFGPGTRLTVT.

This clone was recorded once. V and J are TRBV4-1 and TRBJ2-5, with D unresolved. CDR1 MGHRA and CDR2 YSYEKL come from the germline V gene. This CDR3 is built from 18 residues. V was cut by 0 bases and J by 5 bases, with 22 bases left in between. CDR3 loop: CASSQDGWFVANRETQYF. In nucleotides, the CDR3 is TGCGCCAGCAGCCAAGATGGGTGGTTTGTTGCTAATCGGGAGACCCAGTACTTC.

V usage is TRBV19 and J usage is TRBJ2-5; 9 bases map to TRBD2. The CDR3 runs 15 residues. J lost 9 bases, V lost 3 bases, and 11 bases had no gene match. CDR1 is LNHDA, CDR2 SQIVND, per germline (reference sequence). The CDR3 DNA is TGTGCCAGTAGTATTGTGGCTAGCGGGAACCGGGCCCAGTACTTC. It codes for CASSIVASGNRAQYF.

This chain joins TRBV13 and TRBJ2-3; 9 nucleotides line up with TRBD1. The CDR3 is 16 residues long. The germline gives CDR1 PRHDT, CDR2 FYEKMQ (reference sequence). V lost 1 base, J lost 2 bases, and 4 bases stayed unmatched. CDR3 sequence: CASSLVWTGATDTQYF. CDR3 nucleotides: TGTGCCAGCAGCTTAGTATGGACAGGGGCCACAGATACGCAGTATTTT. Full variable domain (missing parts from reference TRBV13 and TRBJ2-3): AAGVIQSPRHLIKEKRETATLKCYPIPRHDTVYWYQQGPGQDPQFLISFYEKMQSDKGSIPDRFSAQQFSDYHSELNMSSLELGDSALYFCASSLVWTGATDTQYFGPGTRLTVL.

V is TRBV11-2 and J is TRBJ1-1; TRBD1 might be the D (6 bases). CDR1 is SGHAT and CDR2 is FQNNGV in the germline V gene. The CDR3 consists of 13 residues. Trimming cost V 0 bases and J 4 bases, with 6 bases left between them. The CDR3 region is CASSLEGGTEAFF. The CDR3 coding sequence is TGTGCCAGCAGCTTAGAAGGGGGCACTGAAGCTTTCTTT. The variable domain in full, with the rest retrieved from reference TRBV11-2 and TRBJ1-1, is EAGVAQSPRYKIIEKRQSVAFWCNPISGHATLYWYQQILGQGPKLLIQFQNNGVVDDSQLPKDRFSAERLKGVDSTLKIQPAKLEDSAVYLCASSLEGGTEAFFGQGTRLTVV.

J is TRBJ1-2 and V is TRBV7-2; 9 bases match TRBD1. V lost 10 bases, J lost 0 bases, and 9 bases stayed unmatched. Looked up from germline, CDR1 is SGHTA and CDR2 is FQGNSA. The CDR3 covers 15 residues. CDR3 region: CATRRTGVANYGYTF. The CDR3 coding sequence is TGTGCCACCCGGCGGACAGGGGTAGCTAACTATGGCTACACCTTC. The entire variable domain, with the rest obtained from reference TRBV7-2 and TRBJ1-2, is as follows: GAGVSQSPSNKVTEKGKDVELRCDPISGHTALYWYRQSLGQGLEFLIYFQGNSAPDKSGLPSDRFSAERTGGSVSTLTIQRTQQEDSAVYLCATRRTGVANYGYTFGSGTRLTVV.

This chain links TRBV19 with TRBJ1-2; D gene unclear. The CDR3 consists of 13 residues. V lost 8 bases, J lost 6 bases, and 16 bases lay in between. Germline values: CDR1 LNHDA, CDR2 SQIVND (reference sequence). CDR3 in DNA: TGTGCCAGTTCAGCTGAAGGAGTGGATGGCTACACCTTC. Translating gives CASSAEGVDGYTF.

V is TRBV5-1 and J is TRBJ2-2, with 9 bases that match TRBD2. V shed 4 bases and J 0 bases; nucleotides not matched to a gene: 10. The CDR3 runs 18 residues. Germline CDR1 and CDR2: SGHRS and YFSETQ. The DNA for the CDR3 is TGCGCCAGCAGCCATTCAGATAGCGGGAGCGCGAACACCGGGGAGCTGTTTTTT. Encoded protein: CASSHSDSGSANTGELFF. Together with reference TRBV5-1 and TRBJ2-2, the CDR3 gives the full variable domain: KAGVTQTPRYLIKTRGQQVTLSCSPISGHRSVSWYQQTPGQGLQFLFEYFSETQRNKGNFPGRFSGRQFSNSRSEMNVSTLELGDSALYLCASSHSDSGSANTGELFFGEGSRLTVL.

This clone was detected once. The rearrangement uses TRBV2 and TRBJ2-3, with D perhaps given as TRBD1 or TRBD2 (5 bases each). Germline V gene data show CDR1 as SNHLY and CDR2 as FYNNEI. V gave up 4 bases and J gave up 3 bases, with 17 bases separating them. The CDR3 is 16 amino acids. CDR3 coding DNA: TGTGCCAGCAGTGGGGGAAGGGGACCCGCAACAGATACGCAGTATTTT. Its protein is CASSGGRGPATDTQYF.

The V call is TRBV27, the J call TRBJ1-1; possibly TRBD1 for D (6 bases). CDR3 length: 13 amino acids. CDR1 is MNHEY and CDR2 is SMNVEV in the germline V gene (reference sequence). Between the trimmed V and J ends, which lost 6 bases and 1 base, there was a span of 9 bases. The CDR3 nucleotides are TGTGCCAGCAGAAGCAGGGGGAACACTGAAGCTTTCTTT. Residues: CASRSRGNTEAFF.

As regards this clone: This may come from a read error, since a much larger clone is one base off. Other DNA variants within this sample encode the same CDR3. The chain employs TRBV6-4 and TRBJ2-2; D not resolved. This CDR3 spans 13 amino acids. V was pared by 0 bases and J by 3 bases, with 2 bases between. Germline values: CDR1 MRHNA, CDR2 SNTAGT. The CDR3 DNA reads TGTGCCAGCAGTGACTCGGACACCGGGGAGCTGTTTTTT. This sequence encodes CASSDSDTGELFF.

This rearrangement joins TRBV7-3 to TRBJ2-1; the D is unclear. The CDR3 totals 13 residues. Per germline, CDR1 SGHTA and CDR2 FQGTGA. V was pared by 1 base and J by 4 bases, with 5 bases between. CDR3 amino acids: CASSLMGYNEQFF. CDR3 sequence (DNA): TGTGCCAGCAGCTTAATGGGGTACAATGAGCAGTTCTTC.

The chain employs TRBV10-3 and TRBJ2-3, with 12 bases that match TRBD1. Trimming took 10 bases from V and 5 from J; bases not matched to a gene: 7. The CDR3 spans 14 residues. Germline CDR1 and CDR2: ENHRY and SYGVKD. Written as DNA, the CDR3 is TGTGCCACGGGACAGGGGGCCGCTGGAGATACGCAGTATTTT. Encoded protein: CATGQGAAGDTQYF.